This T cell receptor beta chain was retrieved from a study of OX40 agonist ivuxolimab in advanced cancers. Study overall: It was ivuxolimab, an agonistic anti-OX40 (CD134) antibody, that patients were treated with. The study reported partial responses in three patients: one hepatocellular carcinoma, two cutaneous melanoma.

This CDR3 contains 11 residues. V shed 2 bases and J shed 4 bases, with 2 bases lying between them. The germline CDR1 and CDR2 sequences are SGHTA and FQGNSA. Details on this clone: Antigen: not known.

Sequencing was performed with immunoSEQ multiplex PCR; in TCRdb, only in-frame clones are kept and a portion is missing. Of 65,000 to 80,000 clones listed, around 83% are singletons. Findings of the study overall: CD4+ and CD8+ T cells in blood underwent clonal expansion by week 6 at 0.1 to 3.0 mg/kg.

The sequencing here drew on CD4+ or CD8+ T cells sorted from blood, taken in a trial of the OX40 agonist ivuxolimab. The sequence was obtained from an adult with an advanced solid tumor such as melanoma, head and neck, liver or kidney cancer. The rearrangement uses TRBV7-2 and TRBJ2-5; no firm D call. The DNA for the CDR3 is TGTGCCAGCAGCTTAACAGAGACCCAGTACTTC. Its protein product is CASSLTETQYF.